This TCR beta chain was captured by sequencing in a study of blood T cells in healthy people across ages. Study-wide background: About one barcoded TCR beta cDNA was captured per two T cells.

The germline V gene encodes CDR1 MNHNY and CDR2 SVGAGI (reference sequence). The CDR3 is made up of 14 amino acids. The V gene lost 5 bases and the J gene lost 7 bases, with 14 bases spanning the gap. Using a J-beta primer mix together with a sample-barcoded 5' primer, a second PCR was run for about 6 to 11 cycles. TCRdb called the 5' RACE reads again in MiXCR, with one record for every CDR3 protein. The profile shows just over 800,000 distinct CDR3 sequences, 62% of them singletons. With regard to this clonotype: Antigen: not known.

Points from the study as a whole: With naive T cell percentage, TCR beta diversity showed a strong correlation. More naive CD4+ cells and higher diversity were found in long-lived than in aged donors.

Total RNA extraction produced at least 6 micrograms (per sample) for the study. The chain links TRBV6-6 to TRBJ1-4, with a weak D call TRBD1 (5 bases). Sequencing was done on a sample of blood. The source of this sequence is a man aged 25-40 years in good health. CDR3 in DNA: TGTGCCAGCAGTACCGGGGGGGAGGGTGAAAAACTGTTTTTT. This translates into CASSTGGEGEKLFF.